Shown below are 4 T cell receptor beta chains from a single sample sequenced in a study of shared clonotypes between healthy human individuals. Produced via immunoSEQ multiplex PCR; TCRdb's table is partial and in-frame only. The data contain 2 million to 2.5 million clones, more than 80% of them seen just once; the ten biggest clones take up about 0.41%. Sequenced input: naive CD4+ T cells from PBMCs. As to subset: CD45RA+ positively selected. These TCRs come from a man aged 18 to 29 in good health. Some clones in this sample may be carry-over from other donors' samples.

The rearrangement links TRBV2 to TRBJ2-1, with 14 nucleotides matching TRBD2. CDR1 and CDR2 (germline): SNHLY, FYNNEI. CDR3 length: 20 amino acids. Trimming at V came to 5 bases and at J to 0 bases, leaving 12 bases not matched to a gene. For the CDR3, the DNA is TGTGCCAGCAGTAAACGGACTAGCGGGAGGAACAAGAGCTCCTACAATGAGCAGTTCTTC. Residues: CASSKRTSGRNKSSYNEQFF. Filled out from reference TRBV2 and TRBJ2-1, the complete variable domain reads EPEVTQTPSHQVTQMGQEVILRCVPISNHLYFYWYRQILGQKVEFLVSFYNNEISEKSEIFDDQFSVERPDGSNFTLKIRSTKLEDSAMYFCASSKRTSGRNKSSYNEQFFGPGTRLTVL.

J is TRBJ1-2 and V is TRBV19; 10 bases are shared with TRBD1. The length of the CDR3 is 14 residues. The junction had 5 bases not matched to a gene; V was cut back by 5 bases and J by 5 bases. Germline assignment: CDR1 LNHDA and CDR2 SQIVND (reference sequence). The CDR3 protein is CASSAGTGAYGYTF. CDR3 coding DNA: TGTGCCAGTAGTGCCGGGACAGGGGCGTATGGCTACACCTTC.

This chain uses TRBV5-1 with TRBJ2-3, with D possibly being TRBD1 or TRBD2 (6 bases each). Germline V gene lookup returns CDR1 SGHRS and CDR2 YFSETQ. The V gene lost 3 bases and the J gene lost 0 bases, with 14 bases spanning the gap. The CDR3 totals 16 residues. CDR3 residues: CASSSSWGASTDTQYF. The CDR3 DNA reads as TGCGCCAGCAGCTCCTCATGGGGGGCAAGCACAGATACGCAGTATTTT.

A word on this clone: The same CDR3 also results from other DNA sequences found in this sample. The gene calls are TRBV5-1 and TRBJ1-5, with D perhaps TRBD1 (5 bases). With 4 bases removed from V and 5 bases from J, the gap between germline ends came to 10 bases. This CDR3 has 13 residues. Per the germline V gene, CDR1 is SGHRS and CDR2 is YFSETQ. The CDR3 region has the DNA TGCGCCAGCAGCCCGGACACCGATCAGCCCCAGCATTTT. Encoded protein: CASSPDTDQPQHF. Full variable domain (outside the CDR3, taken from reference TRBV5-1 and TRBJ1-5): KAGVTQTPRYLIKTRGQQVTLSCSPISGHRSVSWYQQTPGQGLQFLFEYFSETQRNKGNFPGRFSGRQFSNSRSEMNVSTLELGDSALYLCASSPDTDQPQHFGDGTRLSIL.